This TCR beta chain was obtained from a study of beta chain features in type 1 diabetes. Study information: Sorted cells from all samples, numbering roughly 100,000,000, were examined. Study-wide results and caveats: Cells with high TCR expression could be over-represented by cDNA sequencing. Across all four CD4+ subsets, people with type 1 diabetes showed modestly shorter TCRB CDR3s.

Expressed TCRB transcripts got sequenced, as all isolated RNA was reverse transcribed. Roughly 3.6 million reads were obtained on average from naive, central memory and regulatory T cell samples. Using immunoSEQ multiplex PCR, the repertoire was profiled, and TCRdb retains in-frame clones only, with some absent. The data contain about 340,000 clones, approximately 12% of them seen just once; the ten biggest clones take up roughly 0.016%. This clone was detected only a few times. The antigen remains unidentified. One heparinised blood draw, averaging about 116 mL, came from each donor. The germline CDR1 and CDR2 sequences are MNHEY and SMNVEV (reference sequence). CDR3 length: 13 amino acids. V was pared by 5 bases and J by 3 bases, with 11 bases between.

V gene TRBV27 combines with J gene TRBJ2-7; D possibly corresponds to TRBD1 (5 bases). Sequencing used naive CD4+ T cells from blood. This clonotype originated in a woman aged 18-30 years with type 1 diabetes. This CDR3 reads CASSPQGGYEQYF. In DNA, the CDR3 is TGTGCCAGCAGTCCCCAGGGTGGCTACGAGCAGTACTTC.